The 28 T cell receptor beta chains given below trace back to one sample, sequenced in a study of blood T cell repertoires in COVID-19. Sequenced by immunoSEQ multiplex PCR; TCRdb stores in-frame clones only, minus some. This table has 200,000 to 250,000 clones, roughly 89% appearing once. The sequencing input was peripheral blood. The receptors come from a man aged 55 to 70 who had recovered from COVID-19.

This chain joins TRBV19 and TRBJ2-7, with 7 nucleotides matching TRBD2. The germline gives CDR1 LNHDA, CDR2 SQIVND (reference sequence). The J segment lost 3 bases and the V segment lost 0 bases, leaving 2 bases of the junction unmatched. CDR3 size: 14 residues. The CDR3 here is CASSIDPGGYEQYF. The CDR3 nucleotides are TGTGCCAGTAGTATAGACCCGGGAGGCTACGAGCAGTACTTC.

As for this clone: Germline and junction disagree at one end, which may indicate a read error. The gene calls are TRBV29-1 and TRBJ2-1; perhaps TRBD1 as D (6 bases). The CDR3 extends over 13 amino acids. CDR1 SQVTM and CDR2 ANQGSEA come from the germline V gene. The CDR3 reads CSVKDRNYNEQFF. In nucleotides, the CDR3 is TGCAGCGTTAAAGACAGGAATTACAATGAGCAGTTCTTC.

The chain employs TRBV29-1 and TRBJ1-2, with TRBD1 matching 8 bases. The ends lost 7 bases at V and 6 bases at J; junction bases unmatched: 7. The CDR3 extends over 12 amino acids. Germline-derived CDR1 and CDR2 are SQVTM and ANQGSEA. In nucleotides, the CDR3 is TGCAGCGATTACGACAGGGGAAATGGCTACACCTTC. Protein: CSDYDRGNGYTF. The variable domain in full, completed from reference TRBV29-1 and TRBJ1-2, reads SAVISQKPSRDICQRGTSLTIQCQVDSQVTMMFWYRQQPGQSLTLIATANQGSEATYESGFVIDKFPISRPNLTFSTLTVSNMSPEDSSIYLCSDYDRGNGYTFGSGTRLTVV.

The J gene is TRBJ1-6, the V gene TRBV2; possibly TRBD1 for D (5 bases). Trimming removed 3 bases at V and 14 bases at J, with 11 bases between. The CDR3 spans 12 residues. The germline gives CDR1 SNHLY, CDR2 FYNNEI. CDR3 sequence reads: CASSDGGEALHF. The CDR3 DNA is TGTGCCAGCAGTGATGGGGGGGAGGCCCTCCACTTT. The full variable domain, its missing parts supplied by reference TRBV2 and TRBJ1-6, is EPEVTQTPSHQVTQMGQEVILRCVPISNHLYFYWYRQILGQKVEFLVSFYNNEISEKSEIFDDQFSVERPDGSNFTLKIRSTKLEDSAMYFCASSDGGEALHFGNGTRLTVT.

The CDR3 bases are TGTGCCAGCAGCTCTGGGTACAGGGGCTCTAATGAAAAACTGTTTTTT. Amino acids: CASSSGYRGSNEKLFF. This chain links TRBV5-8 with TRBJ1-4; 7 bases are a match to TRBD1. Germline V gene lookup returns CDR1 SGHTS and CDR2 YDEGEE. The J segment lost 3 bases and the V segment lost 3 bases, leaving 8 bases of the junction unmatched. The CDR3 is 16 residues long.

As DNA, the CDR3 is TGTGCCAGCAGCAGGGGAAGAGGACAGGGGGAAAAGGGACAAGAGACCCAGTACTTC. Residues: CASSRGRGQGEKGQETQYF. The gene calls are TRBV21-1 and TRBJ2-5; whether TRBD1, the table's D call, matches the DNA was not checked. TRBV21-1 has pseudogene status. This CDR3 spans 19 amino acids.

This chain connects TRBV4-2 to TRBJ2-3; 9 bases are shared with TRBD1. This CDR3 region has 17 residues. Germline V CDR1 and CDR2: LGHNA, YNFKEQ. V lost 0 bases to trimming and J lost 6 bases; unmatched junction nucleotides: 10. The CDR3 spells CASSQDGRQGVGDTQYF. Written as DNA, the CDR3 is TGTGCCAGCAGCCAAGATGGTCGACAGGGGGTAGGGGATACGCAGTATTTT.

V and J are TRBV13 and TRBJ2-1; 15 bases match TRBD2. This CDR3 spans 18 amino acids. Trimming took 4 bases from V and 6 from J; bases not matched to a gene: 10. Germline CDR1 is PRHDT and CDR2 is FYEKMQ (reference sequence). CDR3 in amino acids: CASSSPPGTSGRLNEQFF. CDR3 in DNA: TGTGCCAGCAGCTCGCCGCCTGGGACTAGCGGGAGGCTCAATGAGCAGTTCTTC. Full variable domain (rest looked up from reference TRBV13 and TRBJ2-1): AAGVIQSPRHLIKEKRETATLKCYPIPRHDTVYWYQQGPGQDPQFLISFYEKMQSDKGSIPDRFSAQQFSDYHSELNMSSLELGDSALYFCASSSPPGTSGRLNEQFFGPGTRLTVL.

The V and J genes are TRBV9 and TRBJ2-1, with 12 bases that match TRBD2. The germline gives CDR1 SGDLS, CDR2 YYNGEE. The CDR3 runs to 19 residues. J lost 0 bases, V lost 4 bases, and 11 bases had no gene match. The DNA of the CDR3 is TGTGCCAGCAGCTCATCGGGACTAGCGGGCTTTAGCTCCTACAATGAGCAGTTCTTC. It encodes CASSSSGLAGFSSYNEQFF.

This sequence joins TRBV6-4 and TRBJ2-2; 7 bases line up with TRBD1. J was trimmed by 2 bases and V by 8 bases; bases with no gene match: 5. The CDR3 sequence is 14 residues long. From germline, CDR1 is MRHNA and CDR2 SNTAGT. CDR3 region: CASGDRANTGELFF. The CDR3, as DNA: TGTGCCAGCGGCGACAGGGCCAACACCGGGGAGCTGTTTTTT.

The genes are TRBV18 and TRBJ1-4; 8 bases agree with TRBD1. The length of the CDR3 is 14 residues. Germline V gene sequence: CDR1 KGHSH, CDR2 LQKENI. Unmatched junction bases numbered 7, after V lost 6 bases and J lost 7 bases. CDR3 sequence: CASSRQGSPEKLFF. CDR3 in DNA: TGTGCCAGCTCTCGACAGGGGTCCCCTGAAAAACTGTTTTTT.

The rearrangement joins TRBV6-4 to TRBJ2-7; TRBD2 might be the D (5 bases). CDR3 length equals 10 residues. Germline CDR1 and CDR2: MRHNA and SNTAGT. The ends were cut back, 6 bases at V and 11 bases at J, with 11 bases in the middle. CDR3 in DNA: TGTGCCAGCAGCCCGACGGGGAAGTACTTC. Its protein is CASSPTGKYF.

This clone was detected only a few times. The rearrangement uses TRBV18 and TRBJ2-7; 8 bases are a match to TRBD1. Germline lookup yields CDR1 KGHSH and CDR2 LQKENI. CDR3 length: 14 amino acids. With V trimmed by 1 base and J by 4 bases, 3 bases remained unmatched. CDR3 in amino acids: CASSPLDRAYEQYF. The CDR3 DNA reads TGTGCCAGCTCACCACTGGACAGGGCTTACGAGCAGTACTTC.

This clone has just a few counts. This sequence joins TRBV9 and TRBJ1-6; D remains unclear. The CDR3 loop spans 15 amino acids. Germline V gives CDR1 SGDLS, CDR2 YYNGEE. Trimming removed 2 bases at V and 0 bases at J, with 6 bases between. The CDR3 loop reads CASSVTDSYNSPLHF. The CDR3 DNA follows: TGTGCCAGCAGCGTCACAGACTCCTATAATTCACCCCTCCACTTT.

This chain uses TRBV28 with TRBJ2-3; D gene ambiguous. The germline V gene has CDR1 MDHEN and CDR2 SYDVKM. The CDR3 runs to 12 residues. Trimming cost V 4 bases and J 5 bases, with 7 bases left between them. CDR3 nucleotide sequence: TGTGCCAGCAGTTCCCTCTTAGATACGCAGTATTTT. The encoded protein is CASSSLLDTQYF.

This clone was seen a handful of times. V and J are TRBV6-1 and TRBJ1-5; D call uncertain. Trimming stripped 0 bases from V and 2 bases from J, with 5 bases between. Germline loops: CDR1 MNHNS, CDR2 SASEGT. The CDR3 sequence is 14 residues long. CDR3: CASSEAARNQPQHF. The DNA of the CDR3 is TGTGCCAGCAGTGAAGCAGCACGCAATCAGCCCCAGCATTTT.

This chain links TRBV27 with TRBJ1-2, with D maybe TRBD1 (6 bases). The V and J ends lost 6 bases and 2 bases respectively, with 13 bases between them. The CDR3 has 14 amino acids. Germline assignment: CDR1 MNHEY and CDR2 SMNVEV (reference sequence). The CDR3 protein is CASRSGEGNYGYTF. The CDR3 DNA reads as TGTGCCAGCAGGTCAGGGGAGGGGAACTATGGCTACACCTTC.

CDR3 bases: TGTGCCAGCAGTTACGACAGTATTTTATATAATTCACCCCTCCACTTT. Its translation is CASSYDSILYNSPLHF. The chain links TRBV6-5 to TRBJ1-6; the D gene is possibly TRBD1 (5 bases). From germline, CDR1 is MNHEY and CDR2 SVGAGI. This CDR3 region has 16 residues. Deletions cut 2 bases from V and 4 bases from J, with 12 bases between.

The chain combines TRBV5-6 with TRBJ2-2, with 8 positions matching TRBD2. CDR3 size: 14 residues. V lost 0 bases to trimming and J lost 8 bases; unmatched junction nucleotides: 3. CDR1 SGHDT and CDR2 YYEEEE come from the germline V gene. Here the CDR3 reads CASSLGSGSGELFF. Written as DNA, the CDR3 is TGTGCCAGCAGCTTGGGAAGCGGGAGTGGGGAGCTGTTTTTT.

This chain links TRBV12-3 or TRBV12-4 with TRBJ2-7, with D possibly being TRBD1 (5 bases). There are 12 residues in the CDR3. Trimming left V 3 bases short and J 9 bases short, with 12 bases between. The CDR3 sequence: CASSFGQGWQYF. The DNA for the CDR3 is TGTGCCAGCAGTTTTGGGCAGGGTTGGCAGTACTTC.

This rearrangement joins TRBV6-5 to TRBJ2-7, with 8 nucleotides matching TRBD2. The germline gives CDR1 MNHEY, CDR2 SVGAGI. This CDR3 contains 14 residues. The ends lost 10 bases at V and 3 bases at J; junction bases unmatched: 11. This CDR3 reads CATHGGGPLYEQYF. In nucleotides, the CDR3 is TGTGCCACCCATGGCGGGGGGCCTCTCTACGAGCAGTACTTC.

In the case of this clone: One end of the junction is discordant with germline, which a read error may explain. CDR3 bases: TGTGCTAGCAGCCCAGGGGCCAATCAGCCCCAGCATTTT. Its translation: CASSPGANQPQHF. The rearrangement links TRBV7-7 to TRBJ1-5, with D perhaps matching TRBD1 (6 bases). The germline CDR1 and CDR2 sequences are SSHAT and FNYEAQ (reference sequence). The CDR3 is 13 amino acids. The variable domain in full, with the rest retrieved from reference TRBV7-7 and TRBJ1-5, is GAGVSQSPRYKVTKRGQDVTLRCDPISSHATLYWYQQALGQGPEFLTYFNYEAQPDKSGLPSDRFSAERPEGSISTLTIQRTEQRDSAMYRCASSPGANQPQHFGDGTRLSIL.

This clone was recorded only once. The rearrangement uses TRBV2 and TRBJ2-7, with D maybe TRBD2 (7 bases). Germline V gene lookup returns CDR1 SNHLY and CDR2 FYNNEI. The CDR3 runs 13 residues. V lost 8 bases and J 6 bases, leaving 17 bases between the germline ends. The CDR3, as DNA: TGTGCCAGCTTATGGACTGGGGGGGCCGAGCAGTACTTC. Encoded protein: CASLWTGGAEQYF.

This chain uses TRBV12-5 with TRBJ2-1; 7 nucleotides match TRBD1. The CDR3 has 17 residues. Germline V CDR1 and CDR2: LGHNT, FRNRAP. After removal of 0 bases from V and 7 bases from J, the junction contained 12 bases not matched to a gene. The CDR3 loop reads CASGLVRGGLTYNEQFF. The CDR3 DNA follows: TGTGCTAGTGGTTTGGTACGAGGGGGCCTGACTTATAATGAGCAGTTCTTC. Based on the CDR3 plus reference TRBV12-5 and TRBJ2-1, the full variable domain is DARVTQTPRHKVTEMGQEVTMRCQPILGHNTVFWYRQTMMQGLELLAYFRNRAPLDDSGMPKDRFSAEMPDATLATLKIQPSEPRDSAVYFCASGLVRGGLTYNEQFFGPGTRLTVL.

This chain connects TRBV2 to TRBJ2-7; D is perhaps TRBD1 (6 bases). The CDR3 has 13 residues. V shed 10 bases and J shed 4 bases, with 17 bases lying between them. CDR1 and CDR2 from the germline V gene are SNHLY and FYNNEI. The CDR3 spells CATEQGNDYEQYF. For the CDR3, the DNA is TGTGCCACCGAACAGGGAAATGATTACGAGCAGTACTTC.

This rearrangement joins TRBV7-2 to TRBJ2-5, with 8 nucleotides matching TRBD1. The V gene's germline CDR1 is SGHTA and CDR2 FQGNSA. The CDR3 has 15 residues. V gave up 4 bases and J gave up 5 bases; unmatched junction bases: 9. For the CDR3, the DNA is TGTGCCAGCAGCTCGCAGGGGGCGCGAAGGGAGACCCAGTACTTC. It yields the protein CASSSQGARRETQYF.

This chain connects TRBV18 to TRBJ1-1; D uncertain. Per germline, CDR1 KGHSH and CDR2 LQKENI. Trimming took off 3 bases at V and 5 bases at J, with 16 bases between the two ends. The CDR3 spans 15 residues. The CDR3, as DNA: TGTGCCAGCTCACCCTCTGGGGTCCCGGGAACTGAAGCTTTCTTT. It yields the protein CASSPSGVPGTEAFF.

This clone was counted between two and nine times. This chain links TRBV2 with TRBJ2-3; 8 positions match TRBD2. The length of the CDR3 is 16 residues. Germline V gene data show CDR1 as SNHLY and CDR2 as FYNNEI. Losses at the gene ends were 6 bases for V and 3 bases for J; bases not matched to a gene: 11. The CDR3 DNA follows: TGTGCCAGCAGCCCAGGACTAGCTCCTTTGACAGATACGCAGTATTTT. Its translation: CASSPGLAPLTDTQYF.